The 8 T cell receptor beta chains listed next were all sequenced from one sample in a study of Ad26.COV2.S vaccination and SARS-CoV-2 variants. Noted treatment: roughly 20 received Ad26.COV2.S at low or high dose, single or two shots; a few received placebo; per-sample allocation not given. On day 63 after the first injection, vaccine and placebo recipients gave samples. Sequencing was performed with immunoSEQ multiplex PCR; in TCRdb, only in-frame clones are kept and a portion is missing. In the table there are a few hundred thousand clones, 80% to 90% of which are singletons. This material consisted of peripheral blood, taken in a trial of Ad26.COV2.S vaccine versus placebo. Receptors originate from a person aged 18 to 59 who received the Ad26.COV2.S COVID-19 vaccine or a placebo.

The genes are TRBV15 and TRBJ1-5; 7 nucleotides align to TRBD1. CDR3 length equals 14 residues. V trimming: 3 bases; J trimming: 11 bases; junction bases outside the gene matches: 10. Germline V gene lookup returns CDR1 LNHNV and CDR2 YYDKDF (reference sequence). CDR3 in amino acids: CATSSQTGAMAQHF. For the CDR3, the DNA is TGTGCCACCAGCAGTCAAACAGGGGCTATGGCCCAGCATTTT.

This chain joins TRBV4-1 and TRBJ1-3; tentative D call: TRBD1 (5 bases). This CDR3 is 17 amino acids long. Germline CDR1 reads MGHRA; CDR2 reads YSYEKL. The V gene lost 2 bases and the J gene lost 0 bases, with 14 bases spanning the gap. The CDR3 is CASSQRGDSRSGNTIYF. In DNA form, the CDR3 reads TGCGCCAGCAGCCAAAGGGGCGACAGCCGCTCTGGAAACACCATATATTTT.

The chain joins TRBV12-3 or TRBV12-4 to TRBJ2-3; either TRBD1 or TRBD2 may fit D (5 bases each). This CDR3 comprises 12 residues. V was trimmed by 8 bases and J by 5 bases, leaving 11 bases between them. The CDR3 DNA is TGTGCCAGCTCGGGGCGGGTAGATACGCAGTATTTT. Translating it yields CASSGRVDTQYF.

V gene TRBV7-9 combines with J gene TRBJ1-1, with TRBD1 identical over 7 bases. The length of the CDR3 is 15 residues. Germline V lookup: CDR1 SEHNR, CDR2 FQNEAQ (reference sequence). Trimming took 5 bases from V and 7 from J; bases not matched to a gene: 13. The CDR3 DNA reads TGTGCCAGCAGCCCATGGGGACAGCCTAACGATGAAGCTTTCTTT. It translates to CASSPWGQPNDEAFF.

The genes are TRBV6-1 and TRBJ1-5; no definite D call. Germline assignment: CDR1 MNHNS and CDR2 SASEGT. CDR3 length: 14 amino acids. V was pared by 3 bases and J by 4 bases, with 10 bases between. The CDR3 loop is CASSDRGTNQPQHF. Here the CDR3 DNA reads TGTGCCAGCAGTGATCGAGGTACTAATCAGCCCCAGCATTTT.

This chain connects TRBV7-9 to TRBJ2-1; 7 nucleotides line up with TRBD2. This CDR3 is built from 14 residues. Germline V gene data show CDR1 as SEHNR and CDR2 as FQNEAQ (reference sequence). The junction had 10 bases not matched to a gene; V was cut back by 5 bases and J by 9 bases. The DNA of the CDR3 is TGTGCCAGCAGCCCGGGGGGTCCTAGGGTTGAGCAGTTCTTC. This encodes CASSPGGPRVEQFF.

The V gene is TRBV29-1, the J gene TRBJ1-2, with D hard to call. Trimming took 3 bases from V and 6 from J, leaving 11 bases between them. CDR3 length: 12 amino acids. CDR1 and CDR2 (germline): SQVTM, ANQGSEA. CDR3 bases: TGCAGCGTTGAGCTCTTGGTTGATGGCTACACCTTC. Translating gives CSVELLVDGYTF.

This clone was seen a few times. The chain combines TRBV7-9 with TRBJ1-5; no firm D call. The CDR3 totals 13 residues. CDR1 and CDR2 (germline): SEHNR, FQNEAQ (reference sequence). The V gene lost 1 base and the J gene lost 7 bases, with 8 bases spanning the gap. CDR3 in amino acids: CASSLGAAQPQHF. The CDR3 DNA reads as TGTGCCAGCAGCTTAGGAGCAGCACAGCCCCAGCATTTT.